This entry concerns a single T cell receptor (beta chain). The source of the sample is a study of CD8 T cell repertoires and HIV-1 epitope variants. Method: immunoSEQ multiplex PCR; TCRdb's copy keeps in-frame clones and lacks some. The sample holds some 87,000 clones; roughly four fifths are singletons and the top ten take under 30%. Trimming pared 5 bases from V and 3 bases from J, leaving 13 bases between. Germline CDR1 and CDR2: SSHAT and FNYEAQ (reference sequence). This CDR3 region has 15 residues. Sequencing used uncultured baseline CD8+ T cells from peripheral blood mononuclear cells (PBMCs). The chain uses TRBV7-7 and TRBJ2-2, with a possible D match to TRBD1 (6 bases). This receptor was obtained from a male donor with HIV. The CDR3 nucleotides are TGTGCCAGCAGCCCACTCGGACAGCACACCGGGGAGCTGTTTTTT. Translating gives CASSPLGQHTGELFF. Based on the CDR3 plus reference TRBV7-7 and TRBJ2-2, the full variable domain is GAGVSQSPRYKVTKRGQDVTLRCDPISSHATLYWYQQALGQGPEFLTYFNYEAQPDKSGLPSDRFSAERPEGSISTLTIQRTEQRDSAMYRCASSPLGQHTGELFFGEGSRLTVL.